This TCR beta chain was sequenced in a study of CD8 T cells in Susac syndrome. Sequencing of TCR beta was performed on blood CD8+ T cells and on blood CD4+ T cells. RNA was extracted with the RNeasy kit, and a quantity of roughly 0.5 to 1 ug was reverse transcribed using random hexamers. The TCR beta CDR3 was amplified by immunoSEQ multiplex PCR across 54 Vbeta, 13 Jbeta. MiXCR, run by TCRdb on the immunoSEQ multiplex PCR reads, gives a single entry per CDR3 protein. The sample carries fewer than 150,000 distinct CDR3 sequences, 85% to 95% recorded once. The CDR3 is made up of 13 amino acids. The V end was cut by 8 bases, the J end by 4 bases, with 11 bases between. Germline V gives CDR1 MNHNY, CDR2 SVGAGI (reference sequence).

This receptor was taken from a human donor in good health. The rearrangement links TRBV6-6 to TRBJ2-2, with unresolved D. The sequencing sample was made of CD8+ T cells from PBMCs. CDR3 amino acids: CASGGRVTGELFF. For the CDR3, the DNA is TGTGCCAGCGGCGGACGGGTCACCGGGGAGCTGTTTTTT.